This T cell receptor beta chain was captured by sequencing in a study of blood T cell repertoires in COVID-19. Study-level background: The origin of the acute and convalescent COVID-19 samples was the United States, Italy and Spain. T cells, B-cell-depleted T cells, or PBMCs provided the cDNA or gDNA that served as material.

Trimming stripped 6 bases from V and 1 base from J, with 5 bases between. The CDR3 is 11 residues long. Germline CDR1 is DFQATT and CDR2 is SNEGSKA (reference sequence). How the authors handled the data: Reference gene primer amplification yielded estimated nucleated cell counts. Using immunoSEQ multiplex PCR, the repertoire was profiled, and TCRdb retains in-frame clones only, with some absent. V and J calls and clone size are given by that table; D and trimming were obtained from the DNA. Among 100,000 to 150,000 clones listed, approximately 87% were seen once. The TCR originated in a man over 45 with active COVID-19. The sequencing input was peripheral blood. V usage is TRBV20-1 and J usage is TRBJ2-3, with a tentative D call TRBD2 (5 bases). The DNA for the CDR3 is TGCAGTGCCGGGGGCACAGATACGCAGTATTTT. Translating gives CSAGGTDTQYF.